This T cell receptor beta chain stems from a study of blood T cell repertoires in COVID-19 (dated by TCRdb to about 2020). For the study in its entirety: Collaborator samples came from the United States, Italy and Spain and covered acute and convalescent phases of COVID-19. The prospective study material was composed of cDNA or gDNA derived from T cells, B-cell-depleted T cells, or PBMCs. The dataset comprised deeply sampled blood TCRbeta repertoires from subjects exposed to, actively infected with, or recovered from COVID-19. The repertoires were made available in a free public database intended to serve as a resource for research on the immune response to SARS-CoV-2. The samples were drawn from the first 160 participants of the ongoing ImmuneRACE study and from 1,254 subjects provided by 6 global collaborators. Sample metadata almost always included a de-identified subject ID, COVID-19 status, age in years and sex. Where available, HLA class I and class II types were obtained from metadata supplied by the sample provider rather than from assay-based typing. What the authors observed across the whole study: The amount of clinical and demographic metadata varied by source and participant and was provided uncurated.

Concerning this clone: It has no known antigen specificity. Base quality data are lacking; no much larger clone is found one base away.

The CDR3 numbers 12 residues from cysteine through phenylalanine. Only the CDR3 part of the read is kept: 36 bases, read in frame from the first base. CDR1 MDHEN and CDR2 SYDVKM were looked up in the germline V gene. The V end loses 3 bases and the J end loses 4 bases, and a stretch of 6 bases separates them. Each collaborating institution followed its own protocols to collect whole blood in K2EDTA tubes. For TCRbeta analysis, collaborator samples were shipped as frozen whole blood, as isolated PBMCs, or as DNA extracted from either sample type. The immunoSEQ Assay, a bias-controlled multiplex PCR, was used to amplify TCRbeta CDR3 regions from genomic DNA. Per the authors' processing: Within the assay, amplification of reference gene primers was used to estimate how many nucleated cells each sample contained. To quantify the absolute abundance of each unique TCRbeta CDR3 rearrangement, sequence reads were collapsed and filtered. For each sample, productive Simpson clonality was calculated as the square root of Simpson's diversity index across productive rearrangements. TCRdb mirrors the immuneACCESS table, restricted to in-frame sequences. Some clones are absent from its copies; in checked studies, under half trace to an unresolved V gene, and the reason for the others is unknown. The DNA was the basis for D and trimming; V, J and clone size are from that table. The sample table lists under 120,000 clones, roughly 85% of them with a count of one. The ten largest clones take up under 2.5% of the sample.

The specimen was peripheral blood. The chain links TRBV28 with TRBJ1-2, with the identity of the D gene unclear. This TCR derives from a human donor in a cohort sampled during active COVID-19. The CDR3 region: CASSFRGYGYTF. The nucleotide sequence reads TGTGCCAGCAGTTTCCGGGGCTATGGCTACACCTTC.